This TCR beta chain was identified in a study of T-cell reconstitution after alpha-beta-depleted transplantation in children. During its preparation, the TCRbeta library received unique molecular identifiers. TCRdb called the PCR reads again in MiXCR, with one record for every CDR3 protein. Of approximately 420,000 distinct CDR3 sequences listed, 9.5% to 13% are singletons. This clonotype was picked up one time. V lost 3 bases and J 1 base, leaving 8 bases between the germline ends. The length of the CDR3 is 15 residues. In germline, CDR1 is SGHNT, CDR2 YYREEE (reference sequence). This TCR came from a human donor who donated a stem cell graft to a child with acute myeloid leukemia. The sample was PBMCs from the stem cell graft donor, taken from the stem cell graft. The rearrangement joins TRBV5-4 to TRBJ1-6; the D gene is possibly TRBD1 (6 bases). This CDR3 is CASSSQGSYNSPLHF. The CDR3 nucleotides read TGTGCCAGCAGCTCACAGGGATCCTATAATTCACCCCTCCACTTT.